These 24 T cell receptor beta chains came from one sample sequenced in a study of blood T cell repertoires in COVID-19. Using immunoSEQ multiplex PCR, the repertoire was profiled, and TCRdb retains in-frame clones only, with some absent. The sample has about 190,000 clones, 84% seen once. Sequenced sample: peripheral blood. Source of these receptors: a woman in her 70s with active or convalescent COVID-19.

The CDR3 loop reads CASSSGGGNTEAFF. For the CDR3, the DNA is TGTGCCAGCAGCTCGGGAGGGGGGAACACTGAAGCTTTCTTT. V usage is TRBV7-9 and J usage is TRBJ1-1, with D perhaps matching TRBD1 (6 bases). This CDR3 region has 14 residues. Looked up from germline, CDR1 is SEHNR and CDR2 is FQNEAQ (reference sequence). The germline V and J ends were trimmed by 4 bases and 1 base, with 10 bases remaining between them.

The chain combines TRBV19 with TRBJ2-5; TRBD2 matches at 12 bases. J lost 2 bases, V lost 9 bases, and 16 bases had no gene match. The CDR3 contains 18 residues. CDR1 and CDR2 (germline): LNHDA, SQIVND (reference sequence). The CDR3 DNA follows: TGTGCCAGGGGCCAGACTAGCGGGAGAGGAGCAGGTCAAGAGACCCAGTACTTC. Translation gives CARGQTSGRGAGQETQYF.

This rearrangement joins TRBV3-1 (or the pseudogene TRBV3-2) to TRBJ2-7; TRBD1 agrees at 8 bases. This CDR3 has 14 amino acids. The germline gives CDR1 LGHDT, CDR2 YNNKEL (reference sequence). V was clipped by 3 bases and J by 6 bases; unmatched bases: 7. CDR3 residues: CASSQSGQGSEQYF. The CDR3 nucleotides read TGTGCCAGCAGCCAGTCCGGACAGGGCAGCGAGCAGTACTTC.

The chain couples TRBV15 to TRBJ2-1; 7 bases are shared with TRBD1. CDR1 LNHNV and CDR2 YYDKDF come from the germline V gene (reference sequence). The CDR3 sequence is 15 residues long. Trimming cost V 0 bases and J 3 bases; bases outside gene matches: 2. The CDR3 DNA follows: TGTGCCACCAGCAGAGAGTGGGACAGCTACAATGAGCAGTTCTTC. It is translated as CATSREWDSYNEQFF. The full variable domain, rest sourced from reference TRBV15 and TRBJ2-1, is DAMVIQNPRYQVTQFGKPVTLSCSQTLNHNVMYWYQQKSSQAPKLLFHYYDKDFNNEADTPDNFQSRRPNTSFCFLDIRSPGLGDTAMYLCATSREWDSYNEQFFGPGTRLTVL.

The chain links TRBV4-1 to TRBJ2-5; D unresolved. CDR3 size: 13 residues. Germline assignment: CDR1 MGHRA and CDR2 YSYEKL. V was cut by 0 bases and J by 5 bases, with 7 bases left in between. CDR3 sequence reads: CASSQDAGETQYF. Here the CDR3 DNA reads TGCGCCAGCAGCCAAGATGCAGGTGAGACCCAGTACTTC.

This chain joins TRBV5-1 and TRBJ2-5, with TRBD2 matching 13 bases. The V gene's germline CDR1 is SGHRS and CDR2 YFSETQ. This CDR3 spans 17 amino acids. With V trimmed by 4 bases and J by 0 bases, 6 bases remained unmatched. Here the CDR3 reads CASSLGLAGSYQETQYF. CDR3 bases: TGCGCCAGCAGCCTGGGACTAGCGGGATCTTACCAAGAGACCCAGTACTTC. The whole variable domain, remainder taken from reference TRBV5-1 and TRBJ2-5, is KAGVTQTPRYLIKTRGQQVTLSCSPISGHRSVSWYQQTPGQGLQFLFEYFSETQRNKGNFPGRFSGRQFSNSRSEMNVSTLELGDSALYLCASSLGLAGSYQETQYFGPGTRLLVL.

The chain carries TRBV6-5 and TRBJ2-1; TRBD2 aligns across 7 bases. Germline lookup yields CDR1 MNHEY and CDR2 SVGAGI. This CDR3 has 15 residues. V lost 7 bases and J lost 0; bases outside the gene matches: 6. CDR3 region: CASTSRTSSYNEQFF. In nucleotides, the CDR3 is TGTGCCAGCACTTCCCGGACTAGCTCCTACAATGAGCAGTTCTTC.

The rearrangement uses TRBV4-1 and TRBJ1-1, with D uncertain. CDR3 length: 14 amino acids. V was cut by 1 base and J by 4 bases, with 10 bases left in between. The germline CDR1 and CDR2 sequences are MGHRA and YSYEKL. In DNA form, the CDR3 reads TGCGCCAGCAGCCAAGTAATGAGCCTCACTGAAGCTTTCTTT. Protein: CASSQVMSLTEAFF.

The rearrangement links TRBV7-2 to TRBJ2-1; no firm D call. The CDR3 runs to 12 residues. Germline V gives CDR1 SGHTA, CDR2 FQGNSA. The V end was cut by 3 bases, the J end by 7 bases, with 7 bases between. In nucleotides, the CDR3 is TGTGCCAGCAGCTTGCCCCTAAATGAGCAGTTCTTC. Encoded protein: CASSLPLNEQFF.

The CDR3 bases are TGTGCCAGCAGCGGGACCGGGACAGGGGAATGGGATACGCAGTATTTT. It is translated as CASSGTGTGEWDTQYF. The chain links TRBV5-5 to TRBJ2-3; the match to TRBD1 covers 10 bases. The germline CDR1 and CDR2 sequences are SGHKS and YYEKEE (reference sequence). This CDR3 has 16 residues. V was pared by 4 bases and J by 6 bases, with 11 bases of the junction left unmatched.

The chain uses TRBV28 and TRBJ1-4, with TRBD1 matching 8 bases. V shed 4 bases and J 5 bases; nucleotides not matched to a gene: 3. The CDR3 has 14 residues. CDR1 is MDHEN, CDR2 SYDVKM, per germline. The CDR3 nucleotides are TGTGCCAGCAGTTGGACAGGGTCGAATGAAAAACTGTTTTTT. This translates into CASSWTGSNEKLFF.

V usage is TRBV6-5 and J usage is TRBJ2-3; a weak D match, TRBD1 (5 bases). The CDR3 runs 15 residues. V was pared by 6 bases and J by 3 bases, with 16 bases between. Germline V gene sequence: CDR1 MNHEY, CDR2 SVGAGI. The CDR3 reads CASSRTDIPTDTQYF. The CDR3 coding sequence is TGTGCCAGCAGCCGCACGGACATCCCGACAGATACGCAGTATTTT.

The chain links TRBV7-8 to TRBJ1-1; 7 bases are a match to TRBD1. This CDR3 contains 15 residues. Germline assignment: CDR1 SGHVS and CDR2 FQNEAQ. The V and J ends lost 3 bases and 5 bases, in that order; junction bases with no gene match: 9. CDR3 residues: CASSFQAGGMTEAFF. The CDR3 DNA reads TGTGCCAGCAGCTTTCAGGCAGGGGGGATGACTGAAGCTTTCTTT.

This clone was observed many times. The chain links TRBV19 to TRBJ1-3; 8 bases map to TRBD1. CDR3 length equals 17 residues. After removal of 10 bases from V and 9 bases from J, the junction contained 23 bases not matched to a gene. Germline loops: CDR1 LNHDA, CDR2 SQIVND (reference sequence). In DNA form, the CDR3 reads TGTGCCAATACGTCCCCTGGACAGGGATGGCGGTGTGGCACCATATATTTT. Amino acid sequence: CANTSPGQGWRCGTIYF.

This clone was found a few times. The gene calls are TRBV29-1 and TRBJ2-2; 16 nucleotides agree with TRBD2. This CDR3 is built from 16 residues. The germline V gene has CDR1 SQVTM and CDR2 ANQGSEA. The trim removed 5 bases at V and 4 bases at J, leaving 4 bases unmatched. CDR3 bases: TGCAGCGTTCCCGGGACTAGCGGGAGGGGCACCGGGGAGCTGTTTTTT. It codes for CSVPGTSGRGTGELFF.

V gene TRBV27 combines with J gene TRBJ1-2, with a weak D call TRBD1 (5 bases). Per germline, CDR1 MNHEY and CDR2 SMNVEV (reference sequence). The CDR3 runs to 13 residues. Trimming left V 10 bases short and J 6 bases short, with 18 bases between. The CDR3, as DNA: TGTGCCACCTTGGACACCCGACGAAATGGCTACACCTTC. Its translation: CATLDTRRNGYTF.

The CDR3 loop is CASSPRIGTSGPYEQYF. CDR3 in DNA: TGTGCCAGCAGCCCCCGAATCGGGACTAGCGGCCCCTACGAGCAGTACTTC. V gene TRBV7-9 combines with J gene TRBJ2-7, with 11 bases that match TRBD2. This CDR3 spans 17 amino acids. With V trimmed by 5 bases and J by 2 bases, 11 bases remained unmatched. Germline CDR1 and CDR2: SEHNR and FQNEAQ (reference sequence).

The V and J genes are TRBV28 and TRBJ2-7; D is uncertain. CDR3 size: 11 residues. Germline CDR1 MDHEN, CDR2 SYDVKM. Trimming stripped 10 bases from V and 1 base from J, with 8 bases between. The CDR3 nucleotides read TGTGCCATTCGGAGTTCCTACGAGCAGTACTTC. It yields the protein CAIRSSYEQYF.

Only one count was recorded for this clone. This sequence joins TRBV6-6 and TRBJ2-1, with 8 bases fitting TRBD1. The germline V gene encodes CDR1 MNHNY and CDR2 SVGAGI (reference sequence). The J segment lost 3 bases and the V segment lost 2 bases, leaving 6 bases of the junction unmatched. The CDR3 is 16 amino acids. CDR3 sequence reads: CASSYPRGLGYNEQFF. The CDR3, as DNA: TGTGCCAGCAGTTACCCCAGGGGGCTGGGCTACAATGAGCAGTTCTTC.

The chain couples TRBV19 to TRBJ1-2; TRBD1 aligns across 9 bases. Germline V gene lookup returns CDR1 LNHDA and CDR2 SQIVND (reference sequence). The CDR3 is 17 amino acids. The ends lost 4 bases at V and 2 bases at J; junction bases unmatched: 11. This CDR3 is CASSTLPGQGTNYGYTF. CDR3 sequence (DNA): TGTGCCAGTAGTACTCTTCCGGGACAGGGAACGAACTATGGCTACACCTTC.

Only a few counts were recorded for this clone. The gene calls are TRBV30 and TRBJ1-6; 7 bases match TRBD1. Germline CDR1 reads GTSNPN; CDR2 reads SVGIG (reference sequence). The CDR3 runs 12 residues. The ends lost 8 bases at V and 6 bases at J; junction bases unmatched: 4. CDR3 protein: CATQGSNSPLHF. In nucleotides, the CDR3 is TGTGCCACACAGGGGAGTAATTCACCCCTCCACTTT.

This chain joins TRBV6-6 and TRBJ1-6, with D possibly matching TRBD1 (5 bases). The CDR3 is 13 amino acids. The germline CDR1 and CDR2 sequences are MNHNY and SVGAGI (reference sequence). The ends were cut back, 8 bases at V and 5 bases at J, with 10 bases in the middle. The CDR3 nucleotides are TGTGCCAGCGACCCAGGGAATAATTCACCCCTCCACTTT. Translated, it gives CASDPGNNSPLHF.

The V call is TRBV10-3, the J call TRBJ1-1; 7 positions match TRBD1. CDR3 length: 15 residues. J was trimmed by 0 bases and V by 6 bases; bases with no gene match: 7. CDR1 ENHRY and CDR2 SYGVKD come from the germline V gene. CDR3: CAIRDKGAVNTEAFF. The CDR3 nucleotides are TGTGCCATCAGGGATAAGGGGGCCGTGAACACTGAAGCTTTCTTT.

This sequence joins TRBV3-1 (or the pseudogene TRBV3-2) and TRBJ2-5; 8 bases agree with TRBD2. Germline loops: CDR1 LGHDT, CDR2 YNNKEL (reference sequence). The CDR3 has 18 residues. V was pared by 2 bases and J by 5 bases, with 16 bases of the junction left unmatched. The CDR3 sequence is CASSQSHPGGLKLETQYF. CDR3 nucleotides: TGTGCCAGCAGCCAAAGCCACCCGGGGGGGTTAAAGTTGGAGACCCAGTACTTC.